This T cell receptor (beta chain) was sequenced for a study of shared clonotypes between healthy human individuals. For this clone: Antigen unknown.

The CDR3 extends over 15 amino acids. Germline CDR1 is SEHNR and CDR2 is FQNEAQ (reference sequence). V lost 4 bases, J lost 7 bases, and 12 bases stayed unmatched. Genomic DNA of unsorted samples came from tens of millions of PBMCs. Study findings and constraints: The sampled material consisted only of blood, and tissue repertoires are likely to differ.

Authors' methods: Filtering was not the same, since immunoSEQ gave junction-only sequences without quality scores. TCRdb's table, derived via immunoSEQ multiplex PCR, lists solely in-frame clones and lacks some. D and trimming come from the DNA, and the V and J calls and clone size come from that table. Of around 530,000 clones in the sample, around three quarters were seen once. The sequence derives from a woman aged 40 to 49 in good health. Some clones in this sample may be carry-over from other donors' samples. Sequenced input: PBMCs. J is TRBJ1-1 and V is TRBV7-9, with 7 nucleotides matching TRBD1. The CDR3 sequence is CASSWGGQTYFEAFF. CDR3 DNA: TGTGCCAGCAGCTGGGGGGGACAGACGTACTTTGAAGCTTTCTTT.